This TCR beta chain stems from a study of blood T cell repertoires in COVID-19. Study-level background: The cDNA or gDNA used as material had been derived from T cells, B-cell-depleted T cells, or PBMCs.

The germline gives CDR1 SGHAT, CDR2 FQNNGV. V gave up 4 bases and J gave up 3 bases, with 15 bases separating them. The CDR3 has 15 amino acids. This clone was counted a single time. The Seattle site enrolled patients during active infection and followed them longitudinally. In the original processing: By means of reference gene primer amplification, nucleated cell counts were estimated. Profiling relied on immunoSEQ multiplex PCR, and the TCRdb table lists in-frame clones only, not all of them. The DNA gave D and trimming, while V, J and clone size come from that table. The table records roughly 300,000 clones, approximately 88% of them present only once.

Sequenced sample: peripheral blood. This chain connects TRBV11-2 to TRBJ1-1, with D possibly matching TRBD1 (5 bases). The origin of this receptor is a human donor with COVID-19, enrolled during active disease. The donor label of this sample is uncertain. In DNA, the CDR3 is TGTGCCAGCAGCTGGAAGGCAGGGTATGACACTGAAGCTTTCTTT. Protein product: CASSWKAGYDTEAFF.